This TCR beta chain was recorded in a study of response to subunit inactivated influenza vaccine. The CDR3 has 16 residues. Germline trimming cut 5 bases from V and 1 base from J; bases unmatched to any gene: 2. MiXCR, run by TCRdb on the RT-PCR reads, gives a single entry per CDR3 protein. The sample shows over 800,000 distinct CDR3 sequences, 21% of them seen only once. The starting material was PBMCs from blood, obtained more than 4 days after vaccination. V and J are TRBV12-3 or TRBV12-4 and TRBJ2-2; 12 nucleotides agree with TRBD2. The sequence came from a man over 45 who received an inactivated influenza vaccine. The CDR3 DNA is TGTGCCAGCAGTAGACTAGCGGGAGAGAACACCGGGGAGCTGTTTTTT. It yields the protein CASSRLAGENTGELFF.